This T cell receptor (beta chain) stems from a study of T-cell reconstitution after alpha-beta-depleted transplantation in children. The CDR3 extends over 13 amino acids. Germline V gene data show CDR1 as DFQATT and CDR2 as SNEGSKA (reference sequence). V shed 6 bases and J 4 bases; nucleotides not matched to a gene: 7. Unique molecular identifiers were incorporated into the prepared TCRbeta library. MiXCR, run by TCRdb on the PCR reads, gives a single entry per CDR3 protein. The sample has about 540,000 distinct CDR3 sequences; about a sixth are singletons. In this sample, this clonotype turned up a few times.

V is TRBV20-1 and J is TRBJ2-3; 7 nucleotides match TRBD2. The sequence was collected from a human donor who donated a stem cell graft to a child with acute lymphoblastic leukemia. Specimen: PBMCs from the stem cell graft donor, collected from the stem cell graft. The CDR3 DNA is TGCAGTGCGTGGGGAGGGCCCCCAGATACGCAGTATTTT. Translating gives CSAWGGPPDTQYF.